This TCR beta chain was recovered during a study of cytomegalovirus exposure and HLA in healthy donors (TCRdb year 2017). Study-wide context: An earlier analysis of approximately 640 of the donors reported 250 to 350 Gb of sequence data and about 100 million unique TCR beta sequences from 190 million or so T cells. About 300 gigabases of sequencing data and around 90 million unique TCR sequences made up an early release that covered approximately 620 HLA-typed donors. Among the roughly 400 genotyped donors, 75% to 90% belonged to the genetic ancestry cluster associated with self-reported Caucasian donors. The aim of the study was to test whether cataloging public T cell receptors could identify signatures of past pathogen exposure. The T cell repertoires of several hundred subjects were profiled by immunosequencing and related to cytomegalovirus serostatus. Along with the approximately 600-subject first cohort, a separate validation cohort of around 110 different subjects was used. To predict cytomegalovirus infection status, the study brought together high-throughput TCR immunosequencing, statistical association of individual TCRs with disease status, and machine learning. A later analysis re-analyzed previously published TCR beta repertoires from roughly 690 donors and added high-resolution HLA genotyping to study TCR occurrence patterns. The later analysis used no new phenotypic data to find candidate immune exposures, relying instead on TCR beta sequences and their occurrence across donors. In an earlier analysis of roughly 580 of the donors, high-throughput TCR beta sequencing was used to judge whether each TCR beta V gene segment behaved as functional or pseudogenic. Alongside the repertoire data, information on donor age, sex, ethnicity and CMV serostatus was compiled. A later genetic analysis took genome-wide SNP genotypes for about 55% of the 666 donors and used that subset as a discovery cohort. Every discovery cohort repertoire had been produced on one sequencing platform. Both class I and class II loci were covered by HLA typing, at four-digit resolution. Typing coverage differed by locus: A, B, C, DRB1 and DQB1 were typed in roughly 620-630 donors, DQA1 in about 550, DPA1 in some 610, and DPB1 in 472. About five DR-DQ haplotypes were handled as single units for association and clustering, since linkage in the cohort was strong. Among some 410 genotyped donors of the cohort, an average of around 250,000 unique TCR beta nucleotide sequences was sequenced per donor, of which about 19% were non-productive. Results and caveats for the whole study, not just this receptor: HLA typing was unavailable for some donors at each locus, so association tests used only the typed subset. The 87-base-pair reads could not distinguish some IMGT-functional V segments, including TRBV6-2 and TRBV6-3, so those segments were excluded. In a later genetic analysis, fewer N-insertions in productive TCRs were reported among donors in an Asian-associated ancestry cluster than the roughly 700-donor mean. In a later analysis, most CMV-associated TCR beta chains were found to appear HLA-restricted, with HLA associations seemingly driven largely by CMV exposure. The study listed 170 or so TCR beta chains as associated with cytomegalovirus. While some public TCRs were present in many individuals, most TCR sequences turned up only very rarely across donors. Only TCR beta chains were sequenced in this cohort, and the absence of alpha or paired-chain data limited detectable features. Correlated functional status among segregating V segments might reflect linkage disequilibrium, but an unknown experimental factor could not be ruled out. In an earlier analysis of fewer than 700 of the donors, most TCR beta V segments appeared in productive rearrangements about 90% or about 30% of the time, broadly matching IMGT annotations. In vitro tests confirmed that three of the cytomegalovirus-associated TCR beta chains recognize cytomegalovirus antigens. A further reported finding was that TCR beta sequences accurately predicted the HLA-A and HLA-B alleles for most subjects in the first cohort. Assigning TCR associations to individual alleles was difficult when HLA alleles, especially DR and DQ, strongly co-occurred. In both the original and validation cohorts, the classifier was reported to diagnose cytomegalovirus status with high specificity and sensitivity. According to the authors, the approach could potentially be generalized to other disease states and immunological phenotypes. CMV serostatus was the only immune exposure information available for the cohort. At a false discovery rate of 0.05, a later analysis linked under 20,000 TCR beta sequences to specific HLA alleles. In a later analysis, HLA-associated TCR beta chains were found to be more clonally expanded and to have lower generation probabilities than equally common non-associated chains. Presence/absence analyses assumed roughly uniform sequencing depth across donors, an assumption that may not hold. In a later analysis, TCR association rates were found to vary across HLA loci, with the most associated TCRs seen for DRB1 alleles and the fewest for HLA-C alleles. The sequencing pipeline was judged likely to have produced a cluster of highly shared sequence variants as a technical artifact. The earlier analysis of about 600 of the donors excluded some 15 rarely observed V segments, including chromosome 9 orphons, because counts were too low. A later analysis reported that several top co-occurrence clusters appeared linked to parvovirus B19, influenza, CMV and Epstein-Barr virus. V-gene and J-gene trimming of TCR beta chains was associated with a missense DCLRE1C variant in a later genetic analysis, and the association was replicated in an independent cohort.

V and J are truncated by 0 bases and 4 bases respectively, leaving an intervening sequence of 8 bases. CDR1 SGHTA and CDR2 FQGNSA are derived from the germline V gene. Inclusive of the bounding cysteine and phenylalanine, the CDR3 is 14 residues long. Only CDR3 DNA remains: 42 bases, in frame from the first base. The cohort was made up of approximately 700 healthy bone marrow donors. Cohort members were all nominally healthy when sampled, although unrecorded immune exposures were likely present. The donor was CMV seropositive and belonged to the group of 250 to 300 seropositive cohort members. A peripheral blood sample was provided by each donor, and peripheral blood mononuclear cells were used for TCR beta sequencing. The Qiagen DNeasy Blood Extraction Kit was used to extract genomic DNA from the blood cell samples. A note on this clone: Its antigen is currently not known. No much larger clone exists at a distance of one base, and base qualities are not known.

The method was the immunoSEQ multiplex PCR assay. For the multiplex PCR, a mixture combining 60 forward primers for TCR Vbeta segments and 13 reverse primers for TCR Jbeta segments was used. A multiplex PCR assay on genomic DNA amplified the CDR3 region of rearranged TCR beta genes. The Illumina HiSeq System was used to sequence the amplified TCR beta libraries as 87-base-pair reads. From the authors' description of their analysis: A later analysis counted about 80 million unique TCR beta chains across the 666 repertoires, and around 12 million of these chains were shared by at least two donors. Raw reads were error-corrected and collapsed into unique sequences with a nearest-neighbor algorithm that merged closely related sequences to remove PCR and sequencing errors. V, D and J gene segments were assigned by aligning CDR3 sequences to IMGT reference sequences. For a sequence to be retained, a match of at least six nucleotides was required to both a V gene segment and a J gene segment. A rearrangement counted as productive if the CDR3 had no stop codons and remained in frame with V and J, and every other rearrangement counted as non-productive. CDR3 was defined according to IMGT convention as the region running from the second conserved V-encoded cysteine to the conserved J-encoded phenylalanine. In an earlier analysis of roughly 610 of the donors, sequences lacking an unambiguous match to a single V gene segment were excluded. An earlier analysis of 587 of the donors classified V segments as functional when productive rearrangements were above 56.7% and as segregating when the standard deviation between donors was above 5%. To diagnose cytomegalovirus status from the catalog of TCR beta chain sequences, a statistical classification framework was built. In a later analysis, V and J genes were assigned by comparing TCR nucleotide sequences against IMGT/GENE-DB human TR gene sequences. In a later analysis, CDR3 sequences and most-parsimonious VDJ recombination scenarios were assigned using the TCRdist pipeline. In a later analysis, each TCR beta chain was defined by its CDR3 amino acid sequence together with its V-gene family, and reads without a unique V-gene family were excluded. A later analysis removed 592 highly shared, low-generation-probability nucleotide sequences to deal with suspected cross-contamination and a sequencing artifact. In a later analysis, a clonal expansion index was calculated for each public chain from normalized within-repertoire ranks of inferred template counts. In a later analysis, generation probabilities were computed with a VDJ recombination model fitted to out-of-frame rearrangements, and the resulting probabilities were checked against IGoR. Hypergeometric tests were used in a later analysis to score TCR-TCR, TCR-HLA and TCR-CMV co-occurrence, with a repertoire-size bias correction applied to the TCR pairs. False discovery rates were estimated in a later analysis by permuting HLA or CMV assignments 20 times. A later analysis grouped co-occurring TCRs with DBSCAN, adding TCRdist sequence similarity when clustering within HLA-allele-positive subsets. Repertoires with fewer than 30,000 or more than 120,000 public chains were left out of co-occurrence clustering, as were five repertoires with anomalous nucleotide sharing. TCRdb took over this immuneACCESS table, retaining in-frame rearrangements with V and J assigned. Such tables are incomplete; in checked studies, under half of the missing clones stem from an unresolved V gene, and the remainder is unexplained. That table supplies the V and J calls and clone size; D and trimming were determined from the DNA. This sample has about 31,000 clones in its table, and 65% to 75% of those were observed once. The ten largest account for under 25% of the sample.

The receptor was derived from a man between 45 and 60 years old in good health and CMV-seropositive. Specimen: PBMCs. Here the chain combines TRBV7-2 and TRBJ2-3, with the D gene call left open. Read as DNA, the sequence is TGTGCCAGCAGCTTAGCGCTGGGCGCAGATACGCAGTATTTT. It translates to CASSLALGADTQYF.